Listed below are T cell receptor beta chains from one sample, sequenced in a study of T cell changes during pregnancy in multiple sclerosis. Method: immunoSEQ multiplex PCR; TCRdb's copy keeps in-frame clones and lacks some. The table has over 50,000 clones, around 85% seen once. Sequenced here: CD4+ T cells from peripheral blood mononuclear cells, sampled in the third trimester of pregnancy. These receptor sequences come from a female donor with multiple sclerosis, enrolled in a pregnancy study. Each CDR3 is given with its conserved first and last residue. A D gene is named only where the DNA matches it firmly. Only some rows state a clone size, as once, few, many or a class for expanded clones.

TRBJ1-1 . TRBV6-5 . TGTGCCAGCCGAAGCTTTCAGGTTACCACTGAAGCTTTCTTT CASRSFQVTTEAFF
TRBJ1-2 . TRBV27 . TGTGCCAGCAGTTTGGGCAGGGCTAACTATGGCTACACCTTC CASSLGRANYGYTF
TRBJ2-1 TRBD2 TRBV6-5 . TGTGCCAGCTCCACTAGCGGGACTGGGGGTGAGCAGTTCTTC CASSTSGTGGEQFF
TRBJ1-2 TRBD1 TRBV28 once TGTGCCAGCAGTTTAAGGGACAGGGTCTCCAATGGCTACACCTTC CASSLRDRVSNGYTF
TRBJ1-3 . TRBV30 few TGTGCCTGGGACAGAGACTCTGGAAACACCATATATTTT CAWDRDSGNTIYF
TRBJ2-7 . TRBV18 few TGTGCCAGCTCACTCCGGGACTCAGGGGGCGAGCAGTACTTC CASSLRDSGGEQYF
TRBJ2-1 TRBD2 TRBV11-3 once TGTGCCAGCAGCCCCGCTTGGACTAGCGCCTACAATGAGCAGTTCTTC CASSPAWTSAYNEQFF
TRBJ2-1 TRBD2 TRBV28 once TGTGCCAGCAGTTTCGCGGGGGACTCCTACAATGAGCAGTTCTTC CASSFAGDSYNEQFF
TRBJ2-1 . TRBV30 . TGTGCCTGGACTAAACGTCGGGGGAATGAGCAGTTCTTC CAWTKRRGNEQFF
TRBJ2-1 TRBD2 TRBV11-3 . TGTGCCAGCAGCCTACAAGGGACTAGCGGGAGCGAGAATGAGCAGTTCTTC CASSLQGTSGSENEQFF
TRBJ2-1 TRBD2 TRBV5-6 . TGTGCCAGCAGCCCCCGGACTAGCGCCCCATATGGGGAGCAGTTCTTC CASSPRTSAPYGEQFF
TRBJ1-1 . TRBV30 once TGTGCCTGGAGTGTATTAGGGGCAGGGAACACTGAAGCTTTCTTT CAWSVLGAGNTEAFF
TRBJ2-2 . TRBV11-2 . TGTGCCAGCAGACAAACAGGGAGCACCGGGGAGCTGTTTTTT CASRQTGSTGELFF
TRBJ2-1 TRBD2 TRBV18 . TGTGCCAGCTCATCGGGACTAGCGGGAGACGATGAGCAGTTCTTC CASSSGLAGDDEQFF
TRBJ2-4 . TRBV18 . TGTGCCAGCTCACCACGAAAGAAAGGGGGCTTATTTTCTAGCGTGGATAGCATTCAGTACTTC CASSPRKKGGLFSSVDSIQYF
TRBJ1-4 . TRBV6-5 . TGTGCCAGCAGTTACGAGGGATTGGAAAAACTGTTTTTT CASSYEGLEKLFF
TRBJ2-2 . TRBV30 . TGTGCCTGGAGTGCAAGACGGAGCTACACCGGGGAGCTGTTTTTT CAWSARRSYTGELFF
TRBJ2-3 . TRBV5-5 . TGTGCCAGCAGCTTGGCCCCTAGTAGATTGGGAGATACGCAGTATTTT CASSLAPSRLGDTQYF
TRBJ2-7 TRBD1 TRBV19 few TGTGCCAGTAGTTCACAGGGGGAGGAGGCCTACGAGCAGTACTTC CASSSQGEEAYEQYF
TRBJ2-7 . TRBV2 . TGTGCCAGCCGGACTGGACGGATTTTCAGCAACGAGCAGTACTTC CASRTGRIFSNEQYF
TRBJ1-2 . TRBV21-1 once TGTGCCAGCAGCAAGGGCAGGGAGGTCTATGGCTACACCTTC CASSKGREVYGYTF
TRBJ2-7 TRBD2 TRBV9 . TGTGCCAGCAGCGTGGGCCTAGCGGGGAGCTCCTACGAGCAGTACTTC CASSVGLAGSSYEQYF
TRBJ1-6 TRBD1 TRBV7-9 . TGTGCCAGCAGCTTATGGCCGAGGGGGCAGGTTTATAATTCACCCCTCCACTTT CASSLWPRGQVYNSPLHF
TRBJ2-3 . TRBV14 . TGTGCCAGCAGCCAAGCCCTCAACTTCCACACAGATACGCAGTATTTT CASSQALNFHTDTQYF
TRBJ2-6 TRBD2 TRBV7-2 . TGTGCCAGCAGCCCTGCTAGCGGGGTCCTCTCTGGGGCCAACGTCCTGACTTTC CASSPASGVLSGANVLTF
TRBJ1-6 TRBD1 TRBV30 . TGTGCCTGGAGCGCGAAGGGGACAGAGGATTCACCCCTCCACTTT CAWSAKGTEDSPLHF
TRBJ2-2 . TRBV6-5 . TGTGCCAGCAGTTACGAAGGGGGAAACACCGGGGAGCTGTTTTTT CASSYEGGNTGELFF
TRBJ2-7 TRBD1 TRBV7-7 . TGTGCCAGCAGCCCGGACAGGGGCTACGAGCAGTACTTC CASSPDRGYEQYF
TRBJ2-3 TRBD2 TRBV6-4 . TGTGCCAGCAGTGAAATTGGGAGGGACACAGATACGCAGTATTTT CASSEIGRDTDTQYF
TRBJ2-1 . TRBV4-3 . TGCGCCAGCAGCCAAGATCTGCTAGCCCATGGGTTCTTC CASSQDLLAHGFF
TRBJ1-1 . TRBV6-5 . TGTGCCAGCAGTTACTCCCCCGCAGGGTACACTGAAGCTTTCTTT CASSYSPAGYTEAFF
TRBJ2-5 TRBD2 TRBV19 . TGTGCCAGTACTAAGCGCGGCGGGGGAGAGACCCAGTACTTC CASTKRGGGETQYF
TRBJ1-6 TRBD1 TRBV5-1 . TGCGCCAGCAGCCCGGGATACAGGGGACGAAGTTCACCCCTCCACTTT CASSPGYRGRSSPLHF
TRBJ2-1 . TRBV9 . TGTGCCAGCGCCCAGGGCTCCTCAAATGAGCAGTTCTTC CASAQGSSNEQFF
TRBJ2-1 TRBD2 TRBV27 . TGTGCCAGCAGTCGACTAGCGGGAGACCCTGAGCAGTTCTTC CASSRLAGDPEQFF
TRBJ1-4 . TRBV6-5 . TGTGCCAGCAGTTACTCGGGCAGGGGAGTGTGGGAAAAACTGTTTTTT CASSYSGRGVWEKLFF
TRBJ2-3 . TRBV7-2 . TGTGCCAGCAGAAGCTACACAGATACGCAGTATTTT CASRSYTDTQYF
TRBJ2-7 TRBD2 TRBV4-2 . TGTGCCAGCAGCCTCCCTAGCGGGTCTGGCTACGAGCAGTACTTC CASSLPSGSGYEQYF
TRBJ2-1 TRBD2 TRBV30 . TGTGCCTGGAGTCCCCCCCAACGACTAGCGGAATACAATGAGCAGTTCTTC CAWSPPQRLAEYNEQFF
TRBJ2-3 TRBD1 TRBV4-3 . TGCGCCAGCAGCCGGGGACAGGGAGCAGATACGCAGTATTTT CASSRGQGADTQYF
TRBJ1-6 TRBD1 TRBV27 . TGTGCCAGCAGTTCAGGACAGGGTCTGAATTCACCCCTCCACTTT CASSSGQGLNSPLHF
TRBJ1-1 TRBD1 TRBV29-1 . TGCAGCGTTGATAGGGGGCTGACGAGTGGGACTGAAGCTTTCTTT CSVDRGLTSGTEAFF
TRBJ1-2 . TRBV5-1 . TGCGCCAGCAGCTTTGAGGGGGACTATGGCTACACCTTC CASSFEGDYGYTF
TRBJ1-4 TRBD1 TRBV7-2 . TGTGCCAGCAGCCCCGGACAGGGGGTTAATGAAAAACTGTTTTTT CASSPGQGVNEKLFF
TRBJ1-1 . TRBV7-9 . TGTGCCAGCAGCTTGAGACAGGCCACAGCTGGGAACACTGAAGCTTTCTTT CASSLRQATAGNTEAFF
TRBJ2-3 TRBD1 TRBV9 . TGTGCCAGCAGCGGAACAGGGGACAGCACAGATACGCAGTATTTT CASSGTGDSTDTQYF
TRBJ1-5 TRBD1 TRBV19 . TGTGCCAGTAGTCTCACAGGGGGCTCCTTTAGCAATCAGCCCCAGCATTTT CASSLTGGSFSNQPQHF
TRBJ2-5 . TRBV9 . TGTGCCAGCAGCGTGTCCTGGAGGGAGGTCCAAGAGACCCAGTACTTC CASSVSWREVQETQYF
TRBJ2-7 TRBD1 TRBV5-1 . TGCGCCAGCAGAATCAGCGAGACAGGGGCCTACGAGCAGTACTTC CASRISETGAYEQYF
TRBJ2-1 TRBD1 TRBV29-1 . TGCAGCGTTGAAGATGTTGGGACAGGGGCGGGCAATGAGCAGTTCTTC CSVEDVGTGAGNEQFF
TRBJ2-6 . TRBV5-6 . TGTGCCAGCAGCCTATACTGGGGCCCCTCTGGGGCCAACGTCCTGACTTTC CASSLYWGPSGANVLTF
TRBJ1-3 . TRBV27 . TGTGCCAGCAGGCCGGACTTGTCTACTGGAAACACCATATATTTT CASRPDLSTGNTIYF
TRBJ2-1 TRBD2 TRBV9 . TGTGCCAGCAGCGTAGGGGTGACTAGCGGGGGGGCCAGATACAATGAGCAGTTCTTC CASSVGVTSGGARYNEQFF
TRBJ1-3 . TRBV9 . TGTGCCAGCAGCGTAGAGGGGGCTGGAAACACCATATATTTT CASSVEGAGNTIYF
TRBJ1-2 TRBD1 TRBV30 . TGTGCCTGGTGGACAGGAGAATACCTCTATGGCTACACCTTC CAWWTGEYLYGYTF
TRBJ2-7 TRBD1 TRBV6-1 . TGTGCCAGCAGTTCACCTGACAGGGCCTACGAGCAGTACTTC CASSSPDRAYEQYF
TRBJ2-3 TRBD2 TRBV6-4 . TGTGCCAGCACGTCTTCTAGCGGGGGGTTAGATACGCAGTATTTT CASTSSSGGLDTQYF
TRBJ1-2 TRBD1 TRBV18 . TGTGCCAGCTCACCACCGGGACAGGGGACCTCATATGGCTACACCTTC CASSPPGQGTSYGYTF
TRBJ1-5 . TRBV19 . TGTGCCAGTAGTATAGTGCCCCCACGAGTGAATCAGCCCCAGCATTTT CASSIVPPRVNQPQHF
TRBJ2-7 . TRBV7-8 . TGTGCCAGCAGCTCCTTAGCTGTAACTACCGAGCAGTACTTC CASSSLAVTTEQYF